Below, 24 T cell receptor beta chains from the same sample are listed, as sequenced in a study of T cells in Graves' hyperthyroidism and ophthalmopathy. RNA transcripts yielded amplified TCR beta CDR3 regions. First-round RT-PCR with HTBI primers amplified the TCR CDR3 region. TCRdb passed the multiplex PCR reads through MiXCR, listing each CDR3 protein once. Counted here are over 650,000 distinct CDR3 sequences, 16% occurring once; the ten biggest clones make up roughly 8%. Material for sequencing was blood. The origin of the receptors is a man aged 18 to 29 with Graves' hyperthyroidism.

In DNA form, the CDR3 reads TGTGCCAGCAGTTATCTAGCGGGAGTGTCCGGGGAGCTGTTTTTT. Encoded protein: CASSYLAGVSGELFF. The genes are TRBV6-5 and TRBJ2-2; 10 nucleotides match TRBD2. CDR3 length: 15 amino acids. V gave up 3 bases and J gave up 6 bases; unmatched junction bases: 4. Germline V gene lookup returns CDR1 MNHEY and CDR2 SVGAGI.

This clonotype was recorded a few times. The V call is TRBV24-1, the J call TRBJ2-2, with 13 bases aligning to TRBD2. Germline-derived CDR1 and CDR2 are KGHDR and SFDVKD. Trimming removed 12 bases from V and 6 bases from J; junction bases left unmatched: 12. The CDR3 consists of 16 residues. CDR3 in amino acids: CAPYLGLAGAPGELFF. The CDR3 DNA is TGTGCCCCCTATCTCGGACTAGCGGGAGCTCCCGGGGAGCTGTTTTTT.

The V call is TRBV6-2 or TRBV6-3, the J call TRBJ2-3; weak D call: TRBD2 (5 bases). Deletions cut 2 bases from V and 0 bases from J, with 9 bases between. CDR1 is MNHEY, CDR2 SVGEGT, per germline. CDR3 length: 15 residues. The chain's CDR3 is CASSYRAVSTDTQYF. As DNA, the CDR3 is TGTGCCAGCAGTTACAGAGCGGTGAGCACAGATACGCAGTATTTT.

This clonotype was recorded a few times. The chain couples TRBV2 to TRBJ2-5, with D perhaps TRBD1 (6 bases). Trimming cost V 6 bases and J 4 bases, with 15 bases left between them. Germline CDR1 reads SNHLY; CDR2 reads FYNNEI. The CDR3 totals 14 residues. In nucleotides, the CDR3 is TGTGCCAGCAGGGACAGATGGGCGGGAGAGACCCAGTACTTC. Translated: CASRDRWAGETQYF.

There are many counts of this clonotype. V and J are TRBV28 and TRBJ1-2; 9 nucleotides line up with TRBD1. CDR1 and CDR2 from the germline V gene are MDHEN and SYDVKM. CDR3 length: 14 amino acids. The trim removed 5 bases at V and 5 bases at J, leaving 6 bases unmatched. The CDR3 DNA sequence: TGTGCCAGCAGTCCGACCGGGACAGGGTATGGCTACACCTTC. This gives the protein CASSPTGTGYGYTF.

This clonotype was seen ten or more times. J is TRBJ2-7 and V is TRBV5-1, with 14 bases matching TRBD2. Germline loops: CDR1 SGHRS, CDR2 YFSETQ. The CDR3 consists of 21 residues. V gave up 3 bases and J gave up 4 bases; unmatched junction bases: 21. CDR3 protein: CASSSGWVNGLAGGTAYEQYF. The CDR3 nucleotides read TGCGCCAGCAGCTCGGGGTGGGTCAACGGACTAGCGGGAGGAACCGCTTACGAGCAGTACTTC.

This clonotype was detected only a few times. The rearrangement joins TRBV12-3 or TRBV12-4 to TRBJ1-3, with D perhaps matching TRBD1 (5 bases). Trimming removed 7 bases from V and 6 bases from J, with 7 bases in between. The CDR3 runs 11 residues. This chain's CDR3 is CASTGPNTIYF. CDR3 bases: TGTGCCAGCACAGGGCCAAACACCATATATTTT.

This chain connects TRBV4-1 to TRBJ2-7, with 8 bases aligning to TRBD1. Germline V gives CDR1 MGHRA, CDR2 YSYEKL. The V and J ends lost 4 bases and 5 bases, in that order; junction bases with no gene match: 7. This CDR3 is built from 14 residues. CDR3 amino acids: CASSRRQGADEQYF. The CDR3 region has the DNA TGCGCCAGCAGCCGTAGGCAGGGGGCCGACGAGCAGTACTTC.

This clonotype was picked up a small number of times. The J gene is TRBJ1-5, the V gene TRBV7-9; perhaps TRBD1 as D (5 bases). CDR3 length: 13 amino acids. Germline V gives CDR1 SEHNR, CDR2 FQNEAQ (reference sequence). V lost 5 bases to trimming and J lost 6 bases, with 11 bases between them. CDR3 DNA sequence: TGTGCCAGCAGCCCCGAGAGGGGTCAGCCCCAGCATTTT. Encoded protein: CASSPERGQPQHF.

The genes are TRBV12-3 or TRBV12-4 and TRBJ2-4; the match to TRBD2 covers 8 bases. Trimming cost V 3 bases and J 0 bases; bases outside gene matches: 16. The CDR3 has 20 amino acids. In DNA, the CDR3 is TGTGCCAGCAGTTTGGGGGGGGTGGTAGCGGGGCCACTAGCCAAAAACATTCAGTACTTC. This sequence encodes CASSLGGVVAGPLAKNIQYF.

The J gene is TRBJ2-7, the V gene TRBV2; D not certain. The CDR3 consists of 14 residues. V lost 6 bases to trimming and J lost 4 bases, with 16 bases between them. CDR1 is SNHLY and CDR2 is FYNNEI in the germline V gene. The CDR3 spells CASSRIGVQYEQYF. The CDR3 DNA reads TGTGCCAGCAGCCGTATTGGCGTTCAATACGAGCAGTACTTC.

The gene calls are TRBV20-1 and TRBJ2-7; 7 bases line up with TRBD2. This CDR3 has 14 residues. V was pared by 5 bases and J by 3 bases, with 10 bases of the junction left unmatched. Germline V lookup: CDR1 DFQATT, CDR2 SNEGSKA (reference sequence). The CDR3 protein is CSAPPRSGGYEQYF. The CDR3 DNA follows: TGCAGTGCTCCACCCCGGTCGGGGGGCTACGAGCAGTACTTC.

V and J are TRBV20-1 and TRBJ2-1, with D unclear. CDR1 and CDR2 (germline): DFQATT, SNEGSKA (reference sequence). V dropped 0 bases and J dropped 6 bases, with 3 bases sitting between them. The CDR3 length is 11 residues. CDR3 DNA: TGCAGTGCTAGAGATACCAATGAGCAGTTCTTC. It is translated as CSARDTNEQFF.

At least ten counts were recorded for this clonotype. CDR3 region: CASSARLAGEVDTQYF. The CDR3 region has the DNA TGTGCCAGCAGCGCCAGACTAGCGGGAGAGGTAGATACGCAGTATTTT. The rearrangement uses TRBV7-9 and TRBJ2-3, with 12 nucleotides matching TRBD2. Germline V gene sequence: CDR1 SEHNR, CDR2 FQNEAQ (reference sequence). This CDR3 region has 16 residues. V lost 5 bases and J lost 5; bases outside the gene matches: 8.

This chain joins TRBV6-5 and TRBJ2-3; D is uncertain. The CDR3 totals 14 residues. From germline, CDR1 is MNHEY and CDR2 SVGAGI. V lost 2 bases and J lost 1, with 7 bases in between. CDR3 DNA: TGTGCCAGCAGTTACGGTTGGGGCACAGATACGCAGTATTTT. Its translation: CASSYGWGTDTQYF.

This clonotype was picked up a small number of times. The V call is TRBV11-2, the J call TRBJ2-1; perhaps TRBD2 as D (7 bases). From germline, CDR1 is SGHAT and CDR2 FQNNGV. Trimming shortened V by 5 bases and J by 9 bases, and 17 bases separated the two germline ends. There are 14 residues in the CDR3. CDR3 sequence reads: CASSLFAGAGEQFF. The CDR3, as DNA: TGTGCCAGCAGCCTTTTCGCGGGGGCCGGTGAGCAGTTCTTC.

The chain couples TRBV6-1 to TRBJ1-6; no clear D gene. The V end lost 6 bases, the J end lost 4 bases, and 16 bases lay between the germline ends. Germline-derived CDR1 and CDR2 are MNHNS and SASEGT. The CDR3 has 16 amino acids. The CDR3 sequence is CASRTPGPAYNSPLHF. The CDR3 DNA reads TGTGCCAGCAGAACGCCCGGGCCTGCGTATAATTCACCCCTCCACTTT.

This clonotype was picked up many times. This rearrangement joins TRBV7-3 to TRBJ2-7; D perhaps matches TRBD1 (5 bases). V was cut by 0 bases and J by 6 bases, with 12 bases left in between. Germline assignment: CDR1 SGHTA and CDR2 FQGTGA. The CDR3 totals 14 residues. CDR3 DNA sequence: TGTGCCAGCAGCTTAACAGGGGCGTTCGGCGAGCAGTACTTC. It translates to CASSLTGAFGEQYF.

This clonotype was detected a few times. The V and J genes are TRBV9 and TRBJ2-6; 8 bases are a match to TRBD1. The ends lost 2 bases at V and 0 bases at J; junction bases unmatched: 1. The CDR3 extends over 16 amino acids. Germline CDR1 is SGDLS and CDR2 is YYNGEE. The CDR3 nucleotides are TGTGCCAGCAGCGTCACAGGGGGCTCTGGGGCCAACGTCCTGACTTTC. This codes for CASSVTGGSGANVLTF. Looking up the rest from reference TRBV9 and TRBJ2-6 gives the full variable domain: DSGVTQTPKHLITATGQRVTLRCSPRSGDLSVYWYQQSLDQGLQFLIQYYNGEERAKGNILERFSAQQFPDLHSELNLSSLELGDSALYFCASSVTGGSGANVLTFGAGSRLTVL.

The chain employs TRBV7-3 and TRBJ2-7, with a tentative D call TRBD1 (5 bases). The germline CDR1 and CDR2 sequences are SGHTA and FQGTGA. The length of the CDR3 is 14 residues. V shed 2 bases and J shed 3 bases, with 11 bases lying between them. The CDR3 nucleotides are TGTGCCAGCAGCTTATTAGGAAGGGGCTACGAGCAGTACTTC. The encoded protein is CASSLLGRGYEQYF.

This clonotype appeared many times. The J gene is TRBJ1-2, the V gene TRBV7-2; D not certain. V was pared by 2 bases and J by 7 bases, with 11 bases between. CDR1 and CDR2 from the germline V gene are SGHTA and FQGNSA. The CDR3 sequence is 13 residues long. The CDR3 sequence: CASSLQTIGGYTF. The CDR3 nucleotides are TGTGCCAGCAGCTTACAGACTATCGGTGGCTACACCTTC.

A few counts support this clonotype. The chain joins TRBV5-1 to TRBJ2-7, with TRBD1 identical over 10 bases. The germline CDR1 and CDR2 sequences are SGHRS and YFSETQ. J was trimmed by 0 bases and V by 4 bases; bases with no gene match: 4. This CDR3 has 15 amino acids. The DNA for the CDR3 is TGCGCCAGCAGCGGGGGACAGGGGTCCTCCTACGAGCAGTACTTC. Its translation is CASSGGQGSSYEQYF.

This chain connects TRBV20-1 to TRBJ2-2; TRBD2 matches 8 bases. The CDR3 sequence is 14 residues long. V trimming: 6 bases; J trimming: 2 bases; junction bases outside the gene matches: 5. Germline values: CDR1 DFQATT, CDR2 SNEGSKA (reference sequence). The CDR3 reads CSAPGGGNTGELFF. DNA for the CDR3: TGCAGTGCCCCGGGAGGGGGTAACACCGGGGAGCTGTTTTTT.

CDR3 nucleotide sequence: TGTGCCATCAGTGAGTCCCAGGGTGAAACCGGGGAGCTGTTTTTT. Translating it yields CAISESQGETGELFF. The chain couples TRBV10-3 to TRBJ2-2, with D possibly being TRBD1 (5 bases). With 0 bases removed from V and 5 bases from J, the gap between germline ends came to 10 bases. This CDR3 has 15 residues. CDR1 is ENHRY, CDR2 SYGVKD, per germline.